These 8 T cell receptor beta chains originate from one sample sequenced in a study of human T cells and chemical hapten exposure. TCRdb passed the RACE reads through MiXCR, listing each CDR3 protein once. The data contain about 64,000 distinct CDR3 sequences, about 11% of them seen just once; the ten biggest clones take up around 4.1%. Time point in this sample: pre-sensitization, week 0. The treatment was: therapeutic diphenylcyclopropenone sensitization with weekly scalp DPC. Specimen: whole blood, collected in connection with sensitization to the hapten diphenylcyclopropenone (DPC). These receptors were obtained from a middle-aged woman with alopecia areata. Some clones in this sample may be carry-over from other donors' samples.

This clonotype was counted a few times. This sequence joins TRBV29-1 and TRBJ2-7, with 8 bases identical to TRBD2. This CDR3 contains 13 residues. The V gene end was trimmed by 6 bases and the J gene end by 3 bases; junction bases not matched to a gene: 7. Germline assignment: CDR1 SQVTM and CDR2 ANQGSEA. CDR3 residues: CSVQPGGIYEQYF. The CDR3, as DNA: TGCAGCGTCCAGCCGGGAGGGATCTACGAGCAGTACTTC.

There are many counts of this clonotype. One junction end does not reproduce the germline sequence, and a read error may be involved. The genes are TRBV28 and TRBJ2-3; D is tentatively TRBD1 or TRBD2 (5 bases each). Looked up from germline, CDR1 is MDHEN and CDR2 is SYDVKM. The CDR3 contains 11 residues. This CDR3 is CGAGSTDTQYF. For the CDR3, the DNA is TGCGGGGCAGGGAGCACAGATACGCAGTATTTT.

This clonotype was found many times. The CDR3 loop is CASSTTMTGVEQYF. The CDR3 DNA follows: TGCGCCAGCAGCACAACTATGACAGGGGTCGAGCAGTACTTC. The rearrangement links TRBV5-1 to TRBJ2-7; 8 bases match TRBD1. The CDR3 sequence is 14 residues long. The V and J ends lost 4 bases and 6 bases, in that order; junction bases with no gene match: 9. Germline V lookup: CDR1 SGHRS, CDR2 YFSETQ. The full variable domain, with the rest looked up from reference TRBV5-1 and TRBJ2-7, is KAGVTQTPRYLIKTRGQQVTLSCSPISGHRSVSWYQQTPGQGLQFLFEYFSETQRNKGNFPGRFSGRQFSNSRSEMNVSTLELGDSALYLCASSTTMTGVEQYFGPGTRLTVT.

As DNA, the CDR3 is TGTGCCAGCTCCCACGACAGAGGGTACGAGCAGTACTTC. Translated, it gives CASSHDRGYEQYF. The chain employs TRBV18 and TRBJ2-7, with D perhaps being TRBD1 or TRBD2 (5 bases each). The CDR3 is 13 residues long. CDR1 and CDR2 (germline): KGHSH, LQKENI. Trimming took 6 bases from V and 4 from J, leaving 13 bases between them.

The chain carries TRBV29-1 and TRBJ2-3; no firm D call. V lost 0 bases to trimming and J lost 1 base, with 2 bases between them. The CDR3 totals 12 residues. Germline V CDR1 and CDR2: SQVTM, ANQGSEA. The CDR3 loop is CSVEEGTDTQYF. The CDR3 DNA reads TGCAGCGTTGAAGAGGGCACAGATACGCAGTATTTT.

A few counts support this clonotype. The chain recombines TRBV14 with TRBJ1-1; 9 nucleotides match TRBD1. V gave up 0 bases and J gave up 4 bases; unmatched junction bases: 6. Germline V gene sequence: CDR1 SGHDN, CDR2 FVKESK. The CDR3 has 16 residues. CDR3 region: CASSQEGDRAATEAFF. The CDR3 coding sequence is TGTGCCAGCAGCCAAGAGGGGGACAGGGCGGCCACTGAAGCTTTCTTT.

Worth noting for this clonotype: This may arise from a read error, as a much more abundant clone is one base away. This chain joins TRBV7-9 and TRBJ2-1, with 9 nucleotides matching TRBD2. CDR3 size: 14 residues. Germline V lookup: CDR1 SEHNR, CDR2 FQNEAQ (reference sequence). V shed 5 bases, J shed 9 bases, and the junction held 8 bases outside the gene matches. The CDR3 DNA reads as TGTGCCAGCAGCATCAGGACTAGCGAGTGTGAGCAGTTCTTC. Residues: CASSIRTSECEQFF.

The chain combines TRBV15 with TRBJ2-5, with D maybe TRBD2 (6 bases). V lost 1 base and J lost 1, with 10 bases in between. There are 15 residues in the CDR3. Germline values: CDR1 LNHNV, CDR2 YYDKDF (reference sequence). CDR3 region: CATSRGGTGQETQYF. The CDR3 region has the DNA TGTGCCACCAGCAGAGGGGGGACTGGCCAAGAGACCCAGTACTTC.